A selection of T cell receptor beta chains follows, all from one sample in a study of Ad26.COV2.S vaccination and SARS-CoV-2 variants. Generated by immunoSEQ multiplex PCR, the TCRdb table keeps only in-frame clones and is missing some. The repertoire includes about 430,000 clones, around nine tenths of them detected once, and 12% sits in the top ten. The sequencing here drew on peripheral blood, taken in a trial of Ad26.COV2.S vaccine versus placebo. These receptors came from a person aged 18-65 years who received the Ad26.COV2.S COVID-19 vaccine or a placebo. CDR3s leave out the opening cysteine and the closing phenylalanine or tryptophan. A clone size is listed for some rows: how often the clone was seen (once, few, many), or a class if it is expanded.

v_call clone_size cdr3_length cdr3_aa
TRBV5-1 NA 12 ASSPRDGSYEQY
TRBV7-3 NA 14 ASSPGGDLVTDTQY
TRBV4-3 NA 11 ASSQDRQGVAF
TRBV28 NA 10 ASSFSDNEQF
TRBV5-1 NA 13 ASSQDSTALYEQY
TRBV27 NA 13 ASSLSSRINNEQF
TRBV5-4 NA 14 ASSPSPFLDRQTQY
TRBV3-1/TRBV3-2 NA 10 ASSQGNTEAF
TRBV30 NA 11 AWRSVDTGELF
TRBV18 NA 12 ASSQGSGTDTQY
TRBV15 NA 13 ATSRDTGGNQPQH
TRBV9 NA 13 ASSVAGLSNNEQF
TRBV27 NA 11 ASSLNAGNEQF
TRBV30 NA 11 AWSVHINQPQH
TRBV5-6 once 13 ASSLVGQKSYEQY
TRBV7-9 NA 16 ASSPKRDVEEDYYEQY
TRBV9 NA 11 ASSVRADQPQH
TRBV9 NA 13 ASSVVAGDTDTQY
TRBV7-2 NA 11 ASSPPGADEQY
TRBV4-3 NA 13 ASSQDGEEGAPEF
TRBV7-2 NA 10 ASSLGGKEQF
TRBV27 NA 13 ASSRLTGDQETQY
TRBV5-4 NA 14 ASSFLAGALGNEQF
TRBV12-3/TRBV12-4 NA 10 ASSAKGLGAF
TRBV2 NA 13 ASAYDSGAYNEQF
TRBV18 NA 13 ASSSSNGPNYGYT
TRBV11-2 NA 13 ASSLGGGSPYEQY
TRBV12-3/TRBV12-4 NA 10 ASSPGTDEQY
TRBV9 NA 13 ASSVGYSSNYGYT
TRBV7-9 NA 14 ASSLATGSHVYGYT
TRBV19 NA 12 ASSSGRGSYEQY
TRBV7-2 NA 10 AGHSGAGELF
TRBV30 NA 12 AWSFTTNTGELF
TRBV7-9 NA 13 ASTRGPGKIYGYT
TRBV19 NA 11 ASNLQGAYGYT
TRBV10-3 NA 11 AISGSDGYEQY
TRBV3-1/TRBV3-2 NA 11 ASSQNDWYEQY
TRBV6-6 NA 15 ASSRLQRTAWDEKLF
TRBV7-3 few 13 ASSRAGGSTDTQY
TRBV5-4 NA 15 ASSLGGGKANTGELF
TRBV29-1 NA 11 SVAPRAGETQY
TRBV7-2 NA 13 ASSLALAVTYEQY
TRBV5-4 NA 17 ANSPGPGLAEVITDTQY
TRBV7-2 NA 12 ASSSDYRSNEQF
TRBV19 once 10 ASRSGSNEQY
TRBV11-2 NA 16 ASSLEGQGSSYNSPLH
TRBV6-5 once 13 ASRALTSGRDEQF
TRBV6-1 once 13 ASSERQGSNQPQH
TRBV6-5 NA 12 ASSPLAVTHEQY
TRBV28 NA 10 ASSPGLRGYT